This TCR beta chain was captured in a study of cytomegalovirus exposure and HLA in healthy donors. PCR used 60 Vbeta primers and 13 Jbeta primers. Data came from immunoSEQ multiplex PCR; TCRdb stores just in-frame clones and leaves some out. In the table there are about 220,000 clones, over 60% of which are singletons. As concerns this clone: What it binds is not known.

Broader study findings: Being indistinguishable, some V segments were excluded, TRBV6-2 and TRBV6-3 among them.

Germline lookup yields CDR1 MNHEY and CDR2 SVGAGI. The CDR3 is 13 amino acids. Trimming shortened V by 5 bases and J by 6 bases, and 11 bases separated the two germline ends. Sample: PBMCs. The chain employs TRBV6-5 and TRBJ1-5; weak D call: TRBD1 (5 bases). This sequence originates from a man aged 18 to 35 in good health and CMV-seronegative. Written as DNA, the CDR3 is TGTGCCAGCAGTGAAGCAAGGGGTCAGCCCCAGCATTTT. It encodes CASSEARGQPQHF.